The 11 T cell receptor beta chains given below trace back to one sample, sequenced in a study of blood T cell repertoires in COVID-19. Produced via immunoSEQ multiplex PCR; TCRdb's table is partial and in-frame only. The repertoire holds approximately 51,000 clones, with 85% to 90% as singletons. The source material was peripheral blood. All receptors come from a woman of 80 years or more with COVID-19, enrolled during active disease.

Here the CDR3 DNA reads TGTGCCAGTAGTTGGGGGGGGCTGAGCAATCAGCCCCAGCATTTT. Its protein is CASSWGGLSNQPQHF. The chain couples TRBV19 to TRBJ1-5; D possibly corresponds to TRBD1 (6 bases). The V and J ends lost 5 bases and 1 base respectively, with 12 bases between them. This CDR3 is 15 amino acids long. The germline CDR1 and CDR2 sequences are LNHDA and SQIVND (reference sequence).

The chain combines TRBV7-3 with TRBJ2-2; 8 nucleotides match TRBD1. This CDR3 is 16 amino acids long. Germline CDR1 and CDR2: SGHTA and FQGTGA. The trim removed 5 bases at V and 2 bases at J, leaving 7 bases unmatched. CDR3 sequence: CASSPRQGINTGELFF. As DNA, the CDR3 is TGTGCCAGCAGCCCGCGACAGGGGATAAACACCGGGGAGCTGTTTTTT.

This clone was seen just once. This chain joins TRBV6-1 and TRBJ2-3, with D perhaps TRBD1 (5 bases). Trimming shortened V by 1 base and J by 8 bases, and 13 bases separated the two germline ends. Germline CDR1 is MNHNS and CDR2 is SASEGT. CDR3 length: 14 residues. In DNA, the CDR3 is TGTGCCAGCAGTGAAGGGGGCAGTCCAGTTACGCAGTATTTT. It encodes CASSEGGSPVTQYF.

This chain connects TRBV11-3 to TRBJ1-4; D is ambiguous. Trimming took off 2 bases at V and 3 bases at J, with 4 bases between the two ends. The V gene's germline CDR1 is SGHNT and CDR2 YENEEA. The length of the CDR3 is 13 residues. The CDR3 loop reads CASSLSSNEKLFF. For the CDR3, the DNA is TGTGCCAGCAGCTTATCTTCTAATGAAAAACTGTTTTTT.

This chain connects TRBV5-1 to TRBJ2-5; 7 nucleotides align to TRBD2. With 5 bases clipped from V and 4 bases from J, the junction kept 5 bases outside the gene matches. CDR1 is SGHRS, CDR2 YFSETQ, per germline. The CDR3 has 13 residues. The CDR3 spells CASRPGLLETQYF. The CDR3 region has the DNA TGCGCCAGCAGACCGGGACTACTAGAGACCCAGTACTTC.

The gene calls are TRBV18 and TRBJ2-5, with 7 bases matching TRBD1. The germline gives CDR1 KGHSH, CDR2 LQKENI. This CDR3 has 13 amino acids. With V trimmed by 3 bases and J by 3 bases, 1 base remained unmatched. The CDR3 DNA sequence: TGTGCCAGCTCACCTGGACAGGAAGAGACCCAGTACTTC. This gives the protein CASSPGQEETQYF.

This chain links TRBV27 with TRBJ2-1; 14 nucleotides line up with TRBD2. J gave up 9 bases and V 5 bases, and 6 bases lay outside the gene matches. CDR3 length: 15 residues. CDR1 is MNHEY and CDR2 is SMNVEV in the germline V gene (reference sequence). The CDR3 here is CASSKSGTSGSEQFF. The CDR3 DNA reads TGTGCCAGCAGTAAGTCCGGGACTAGCGGGAGTGAGCAGTTCTTC.

CDR3 sequence (DNA): TGTGCCAGCAGCTTAGGCCCAGGAACCATGAACACTGAAGCTTTCTTT. It encodes CASSLGPGTMNTEAFF. The genes are TRBV11-2 and TRBJ1-1, with D uncertain. The germline V and J ends were trimmed by 1 base and 0 bases, with 12 bases remaining between them. Per germline, CDR1 SGHAT and CDR2 FQNNGV. The CDR3 consists of 16 residues.

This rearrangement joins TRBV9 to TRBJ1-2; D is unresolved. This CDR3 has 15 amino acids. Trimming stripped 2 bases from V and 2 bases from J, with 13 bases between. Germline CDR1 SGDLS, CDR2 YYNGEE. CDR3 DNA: TGTGCCAGCAGCGTGAGTAGCCAGCCGAACTATGGCTACACCTTC. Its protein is CASSVSSQPNYGYTF.

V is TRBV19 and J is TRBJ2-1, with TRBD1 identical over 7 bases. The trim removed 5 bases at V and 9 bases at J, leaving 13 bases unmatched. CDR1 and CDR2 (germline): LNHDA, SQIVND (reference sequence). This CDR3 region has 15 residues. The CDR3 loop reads CASSVLRTGGSEQFF. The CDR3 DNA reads TGTGCCAGTAGTGTTCTCCGGACAGGAGGAAGTGAGCAGTTCTTC. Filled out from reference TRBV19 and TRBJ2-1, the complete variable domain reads DGGITQSPKYLFRKEGQNVTLSCEQNLNHDAMYWYRQDPGQGLRLIYYSQIVNDFQKGDIAEGYSVSREKKESFPLTVTSAQKNPTAFYLCASSVLRTGGSEQFFGPGTRLTVL.

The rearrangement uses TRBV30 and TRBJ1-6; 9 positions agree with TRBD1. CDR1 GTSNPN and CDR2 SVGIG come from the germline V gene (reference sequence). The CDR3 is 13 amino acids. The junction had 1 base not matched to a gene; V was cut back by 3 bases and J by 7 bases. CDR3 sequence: CAWRDRGNSPLHF. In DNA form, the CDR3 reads TGTGCCTGGAGGGACAGGGGAAATTCACCCCTCCACTTT. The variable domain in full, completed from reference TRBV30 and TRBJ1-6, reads SQTIHQWPATLVQPVGSPLSLECTVEGTSNPNLYWYRQAAGRGLQLLFYSVGIGQISSEVPQNLSASRPQDRQFILSSKKLLLSDSGFYLCAWRDRGNSPLHFGNGTRLTVT.